The source of this T cell receptor beta chain is a study of regulatory T cells in long-lasting Graves disease. Study conclusions and caveats: Among the persistent patients, thousands of public clonotypes were shared, more than the roughly 900 shared among new patients.

The CDR3 totals 14 residues. Germline V gene data show CDR1 as SGHNT and CDR2 as YENEEA. With 1 base removed from V and 5 bases from J, the gap between germline ends came to 11 bases. In regard to this clonotype: The antigen remains undetermined.

Stated time point: persistent/refractory GD, antithyroid drugs over 5 years with positive TRAb. With RNA extracted from PBMCs as input, the TCR library was made. Investigators prepared the TCR beta libraries by applying iRepertoire HTBI primers and Arm-PCR of CDR3 regions. Authors' analysis steps: Sequenced samples collectively carried some 60 TRBV and approximately 15 TRBJ segments. TCRdb processed the multiplex PCR reads anew with MiXCR; each CDR3 protein has one entry. These V and J calls originate from TCRdb's pipeline instead of the authors' own analysis. The sample consists of more than 650,000 distinct CDR3 sequences, approximately 31% of them appearing once.

The source was peripheral blood mononuclear cells (PBMCs), collected when the disease was refractory, from a patient treated with antithyroid drugs. This sequence originates from a female donor with Graves disease. This rearrangement joins TRBV11-3 to TRBJ1-1; D is undetermined. DNA of the CDR3: TGTGCCAGCAGCTTAGGATCCGTTTCAACTGAAGCTTTCTTT. The encoded protein is CASSLGSVSTEAFF.